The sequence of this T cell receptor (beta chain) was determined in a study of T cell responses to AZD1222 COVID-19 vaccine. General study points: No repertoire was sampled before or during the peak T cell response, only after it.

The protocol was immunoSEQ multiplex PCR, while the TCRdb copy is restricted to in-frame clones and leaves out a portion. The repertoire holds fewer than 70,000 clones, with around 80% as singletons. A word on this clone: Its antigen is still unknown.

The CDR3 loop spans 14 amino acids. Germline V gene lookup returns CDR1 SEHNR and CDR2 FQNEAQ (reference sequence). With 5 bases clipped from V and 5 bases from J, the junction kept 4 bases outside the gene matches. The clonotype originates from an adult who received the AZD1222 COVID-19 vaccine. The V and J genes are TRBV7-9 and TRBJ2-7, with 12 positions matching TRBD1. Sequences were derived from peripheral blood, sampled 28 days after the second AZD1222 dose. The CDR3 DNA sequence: TGTGCCAGCAGCCCCGGGGACAGGGGGCACGAGCAGTACTTC. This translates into CASSPGDRGHEQYF.